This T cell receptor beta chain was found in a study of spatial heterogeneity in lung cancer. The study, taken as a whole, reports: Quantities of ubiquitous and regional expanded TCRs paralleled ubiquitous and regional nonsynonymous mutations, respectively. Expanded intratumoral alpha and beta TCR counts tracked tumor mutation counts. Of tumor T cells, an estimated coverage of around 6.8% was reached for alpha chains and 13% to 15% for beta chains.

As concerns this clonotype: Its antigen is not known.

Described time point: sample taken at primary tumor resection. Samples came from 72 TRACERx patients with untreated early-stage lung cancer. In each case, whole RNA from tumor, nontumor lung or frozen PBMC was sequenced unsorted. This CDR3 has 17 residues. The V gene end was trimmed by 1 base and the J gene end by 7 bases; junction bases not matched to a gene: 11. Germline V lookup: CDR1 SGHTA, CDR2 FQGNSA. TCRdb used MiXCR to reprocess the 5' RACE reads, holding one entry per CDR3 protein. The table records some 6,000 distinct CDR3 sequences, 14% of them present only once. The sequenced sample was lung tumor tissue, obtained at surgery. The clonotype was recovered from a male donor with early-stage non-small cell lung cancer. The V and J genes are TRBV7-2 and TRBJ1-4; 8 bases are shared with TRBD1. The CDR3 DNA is TGTGCCAGCAGCTTAGTTGGTTCTGGACAGGGAGGTGAAAAACTGTTTTTT. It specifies CASSLVGSGQGGEKLFF. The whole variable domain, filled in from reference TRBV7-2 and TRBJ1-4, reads GAGVSQSPSNKVTEKGKDVELRCDPISGHTALYWYRQSLGQGLEFLIYFQGNSAPDKSGLPSDRFSAERTGGSVSTLTIQRTQQEDSAVYLCASSLVGSGQGGEKLFFGSGTQLSVL.